The entry below describes one T cell receptor beta chain. The data derive from a study of technical replicates of blood from several donors. TCRdb's copy holds only in-frame clones and misses some; the assay was immunoSEQ multiplex PCR. In the table there are 85,000 to 100,000 clones, almost 96% of which are singletons. CDR1 and CDR2 from the germline V gene are SGHKS and YYEKEE (reference sequence). CDR3 length: 14 residues. V was clipped by 4 bases and J by 1 base, with 11 bases between them. This chain uses TRBV5-5 with TRBJ1-1, with D possibly TRBD1 on 6 matching bases. The sequenced sample was T cells isolated from PBMCs. The receptor's source is a human donor in good health. CDR3 in amino acids: CASSTRQENTEAFF. DNA of the CDR3: TGTGCCAGCAGCACCAGACAGGAGAACACTGAAGCTTTCTTT.